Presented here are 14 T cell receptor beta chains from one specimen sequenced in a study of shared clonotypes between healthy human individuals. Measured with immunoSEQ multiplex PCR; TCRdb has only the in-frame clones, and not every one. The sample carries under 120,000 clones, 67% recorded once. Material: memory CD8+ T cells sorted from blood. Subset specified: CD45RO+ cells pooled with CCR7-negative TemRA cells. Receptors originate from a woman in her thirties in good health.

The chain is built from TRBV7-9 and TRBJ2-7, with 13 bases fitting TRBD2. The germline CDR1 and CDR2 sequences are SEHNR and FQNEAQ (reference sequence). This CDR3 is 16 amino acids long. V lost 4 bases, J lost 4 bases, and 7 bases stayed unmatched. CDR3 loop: CASSSWTSGSIYEQYF. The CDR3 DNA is TGTGCCAGCAGCTCCTGGACTAGCGGGAGTATATACGAGCAGTACTTC. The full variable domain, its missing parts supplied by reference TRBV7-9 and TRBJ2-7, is DTGVSQNPRHKITKRGQNVTFRCDPISEHNRLYWYRQTLGQGPEFLTYFQNEAQLEKSRLLSDRFSAERPKGSFSTLEIQRTEQGDSAMYLCASSSWTSGSIYEQYFGPGTRLTVT.

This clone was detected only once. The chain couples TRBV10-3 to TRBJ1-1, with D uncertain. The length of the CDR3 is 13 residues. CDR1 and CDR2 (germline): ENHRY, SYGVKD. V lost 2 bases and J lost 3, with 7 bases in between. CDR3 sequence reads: CAISEGSDTEAFF. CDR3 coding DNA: TGTGCCATCAGTGAGGGCAGTGACACTGAAGCTTTCTTT.

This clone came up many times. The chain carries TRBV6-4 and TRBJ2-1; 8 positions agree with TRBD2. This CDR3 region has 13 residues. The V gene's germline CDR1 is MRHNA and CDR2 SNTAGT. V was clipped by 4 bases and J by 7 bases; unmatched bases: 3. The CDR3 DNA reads TGTGCCAGCAGTGCACTAGCGGAGAATGAGCAGTTCTTC. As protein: CASSALAENEQFF.

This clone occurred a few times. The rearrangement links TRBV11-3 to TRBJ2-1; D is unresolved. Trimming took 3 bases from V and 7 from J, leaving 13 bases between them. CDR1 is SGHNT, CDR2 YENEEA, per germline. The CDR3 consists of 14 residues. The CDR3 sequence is CASSFGPSENEQFF. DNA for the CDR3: TGTGCCAGCAGCTTTGGGCCCTCTGAGAATGAGCAGTTCTTC.

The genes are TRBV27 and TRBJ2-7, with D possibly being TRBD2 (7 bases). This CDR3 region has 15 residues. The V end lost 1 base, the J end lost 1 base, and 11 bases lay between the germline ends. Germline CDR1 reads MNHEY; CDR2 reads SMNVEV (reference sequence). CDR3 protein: CASSLYGGASYEQYF. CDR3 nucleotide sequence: TGTGCCAGCAGTTTATATGGGGGGGCATCCTACGAGCAGTACTTC.

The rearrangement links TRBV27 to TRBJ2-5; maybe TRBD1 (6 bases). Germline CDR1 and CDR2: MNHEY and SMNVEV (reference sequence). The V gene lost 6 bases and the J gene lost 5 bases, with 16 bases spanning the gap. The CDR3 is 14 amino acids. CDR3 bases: TGTGCCAGCAGCCAAAGGGTGAGGGGGGAGACCCAGTACTTC. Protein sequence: CASSQRVRGETQYF.

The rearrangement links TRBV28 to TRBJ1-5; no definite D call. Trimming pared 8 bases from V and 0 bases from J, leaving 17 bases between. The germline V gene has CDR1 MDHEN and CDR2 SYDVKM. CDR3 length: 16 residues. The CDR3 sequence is CASASQGGRSNQPQHF. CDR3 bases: TGTGCCAGCGCCTCCCAAGGCGGCCGTAGCAATCAGCCCCAGCATTTT.

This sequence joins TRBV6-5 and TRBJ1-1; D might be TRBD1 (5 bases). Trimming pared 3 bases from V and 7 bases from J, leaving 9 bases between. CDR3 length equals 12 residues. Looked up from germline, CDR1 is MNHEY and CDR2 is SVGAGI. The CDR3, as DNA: TGTGCCAGCAGTTATATGGGACTTGAAGCTTTCTTT. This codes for CASSYMGLEAFF.

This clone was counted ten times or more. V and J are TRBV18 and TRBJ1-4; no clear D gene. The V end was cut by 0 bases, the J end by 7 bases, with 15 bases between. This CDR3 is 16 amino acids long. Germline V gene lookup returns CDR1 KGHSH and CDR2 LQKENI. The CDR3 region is CASSPPDRARSEKLFF. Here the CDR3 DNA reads TGTGCCAGCTCACCACCCGATCGGGCCAGGTCTGAAAAACTGTTTTTT.

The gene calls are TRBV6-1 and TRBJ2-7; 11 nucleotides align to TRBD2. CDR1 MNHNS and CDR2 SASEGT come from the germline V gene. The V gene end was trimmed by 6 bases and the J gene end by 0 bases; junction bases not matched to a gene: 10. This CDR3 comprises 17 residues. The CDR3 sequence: CASREPLLAGDSYEQYF. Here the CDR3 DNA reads TGTGCCAGCAGGGAACCTTTACTAGCGGGAGACTCCTACGAGCAGTACTTC.

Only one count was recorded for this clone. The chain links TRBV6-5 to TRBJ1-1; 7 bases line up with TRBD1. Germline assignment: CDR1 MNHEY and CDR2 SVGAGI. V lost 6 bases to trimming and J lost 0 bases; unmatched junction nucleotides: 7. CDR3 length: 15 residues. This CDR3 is CASSHPDRVNTEAFF. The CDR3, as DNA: TGTGCCAGCAGCCATCCCGACAGGGTGAACACTGAAGCTTTCTTT.

The CDR3 region has the DNA TGTGCCAGCAGTCGCGGACTCGGCACAGATACGCAGTATTTT. Its protein is CASSRGLGTDTQYF. The chain is built from TRBV28 and TRBJ2-3; D is possibly TRBD2 (5 bases). Deletions cut 5 bases from V and 1 base from J, with 10 bases between. Per the germline V gene, CDR1 is MDHEN and CDR2 is SYDVKM. The CDR3 totals 14 residues.

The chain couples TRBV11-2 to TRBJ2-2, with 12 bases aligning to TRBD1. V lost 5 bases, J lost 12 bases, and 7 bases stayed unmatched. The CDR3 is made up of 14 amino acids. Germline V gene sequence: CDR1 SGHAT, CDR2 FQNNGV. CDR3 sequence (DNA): TGTGCCAGCAGCCCGGGACAGGGGGCTAGGAAGCTGTTTTTT. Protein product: CASSPGQGARKLFF.

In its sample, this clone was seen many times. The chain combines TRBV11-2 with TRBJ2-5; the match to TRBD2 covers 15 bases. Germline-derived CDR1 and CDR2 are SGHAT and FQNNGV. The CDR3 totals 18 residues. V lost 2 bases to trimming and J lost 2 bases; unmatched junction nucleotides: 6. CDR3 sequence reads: CASSLLAGLAGGQETQYF. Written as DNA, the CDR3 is TGTGCCAGCAGCTTATTGGCGGGACTAGCGGGAGGTCAAGAGACCCAGTACTTC.